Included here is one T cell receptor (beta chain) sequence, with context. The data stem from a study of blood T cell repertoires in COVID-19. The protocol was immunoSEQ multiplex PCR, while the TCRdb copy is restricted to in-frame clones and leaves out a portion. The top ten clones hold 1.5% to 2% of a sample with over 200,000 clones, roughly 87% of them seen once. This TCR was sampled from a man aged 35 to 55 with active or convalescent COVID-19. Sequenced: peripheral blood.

CDR3 coding DNA: TGTGCCAGCAGCTTCGGACAGGCAGCCGAGCAGTACTTC. Its translation: CASSFGQAAEQYF. The rearrangement uses TRBV5-4 and TRBJ2-7; 7 nucleotides match TRBD1. The CDR3 length is 13 residues. J lost 6 bases, V lost 2 bases, and 5 bases had no gene match. The germline V gene has CDR1 SGHNT and CDR2 YYREEE (reference sequence).